Below, 5 T cell receptor beta chains from the same sample are listed, as sequenced in a study of blood T cell repertoires in COVID-19. Clones were sequenced by immunoSEQ multiplex PCR, and TCRdb holds only the in-frame ones, with some missing. The sample holds over 100,000 clones; over 70% are singletons and the top ten take more than 4%. The sequenced sample consisted of peripheral blood. The receptor set was obtained from a human donor in a cohort sampled during active or convalescent COVID-19.

Only one count was recorded for this clone. The CDR3 coding sequence is TGTGCCAGCAGCTTCAGCCTAGCGGGAGTCGAGACCCAGTACTTC. Protein product: CASSFSLAGVETQYF. The chain recombines TRBV11-2 with TRBJ2-5; 10 nucleotides line up with TRBD2. The V and J ends lost 3 bases and 5 bases, in that order; junction bases with no gene match: 6. This CDR3 is built from 15 residues. Germline V gene sequence: CDR1 SGHAT, CDR2 FQNNGV.

As DNA, the CDR3 is TGTGCCAGTAGTATCACAGGGACCCTCAATGAGCAGTTCTTC. This codes for CASSITGTLNEQFF. The chain joins TRBV19 to TRBJ2-1, with D maybe TRBD1 (6 bases). This CDR3 comprises 14 residues. CDR1 LNHDA and CDR2 SQIVND come from the germline V gene (reference sequence). V lost 3 bases and J lost 6, with 12 bases in between.

The rearrangement uses TRBV7-2 and TRBJ2-4; D possibly corresponds to TRBD2 (7 bases). CDR1 and CDR2 from the germline V gene are SGHTA and FQGNSA. V lost 1 base, J lost 0 bases, and 16 bases lay in between. The CDR3 has 18 residues. CDR3 DNA: TGTGCCAGCAGCTTAGGCGGGGCGGGGGCGCAAGCCAAAAACATTCAGTACTTC. Its protein product is CASSLGGAGAQAKNIQYF.

V and J are TRBV7-9 and TRBJ2-5; a possible D gene is TRBD1 (5 bases). Between the trimmed V and J ends, which lost 2 bases and 4 bases, there was a span of 14 bases. Per the germline V gene, CDR1 is SEHNR and CDR2 is FQNEAQ (reference sequence). This CDR3 has 15 amino acids. CDR3 sequence: CASSLPSGSGETQYF. CDR3 coding DNA: TGTGCCAGCAGCTTACCTTCAGGGTCCGGAGAGACCCAGTACTTC.

The chain has TRBV10-3 and TRBJ2-7; tentatively, D is TRBD1 (6 bases). This CDR3 has 13 amino acids. Germline V lookup: CDR1 ENHRY, CDR2 SYGVKD. V dropped 6 bases and J dropped 5 bases, with 14 bases sitting between them. The CDR3 here is CAIRPQGLHEQYF. CDR3 in DNA: TGTGCCATCAGACCGCAGGGGCTACACGAGCAGTACTTC.